The 25 T cell receptor beta chains listed next were all sequenced from one sample in a study of shared clonotypes between healthy human individuals. Sequenced by immunoSEQ multiplex PCR; TCRdb stores in-frame clones only, minus some. The sample consists of roughly 2 million clones, around 95% of them appearing once. The sequenced material came from naive CD4+ T cells sorted from blood. Stated subset: CD45RA+ positively selected. The receptors were gathered from a man aged 18 to 29 in good health.

V usage is TRBV29-1 and J usage is TRBJ1-5, with D uncertain. This CDR3 has 14 amino acids. V was cut by 4 bases and J by 1 base, with 11 bases left in between. Germline CDR1 is SQVTM and CDR2 is ANQGSEA. CDR3 nucleotides: TGCAGCGTTGCCCTTCAGAAAAGCAATCAGCCCCAGCATTTT. This codes for CSVALQKSNQPQHF.

The rearrangement uses TRBV6-5 and TRBJ1-6; D possibly corresponds to TRBD1 (6 bases). This CDR3 is built from 15 residues. Trimming cost V 7 bases and J 5 bases, with 15 bases left between them. Germline V gene lookup returns CDR1 MNHEY and CDR2 SVGAGI. For the CDR3, the DNA is TGTGCCAGCAACCACGGACAGTGGAATAATTCACCCCTCCACTTT. This translates into CASNHGQWNNSPLHF.

This clone was found once. The chain links TRBV4-1 to TRBJ2-7; D perhaps matches TRBD2 (6 bases). This CDR3 region has 16 residues. Per the germline V gene, CDR1 is MGHRA and CDR2 is YSYEKL. The V and J ends lost 0 bases and 0 bases respectively, with 12 bases between them. The CDR3 reads CASSQDPSVSSYEQYF. The CDR3, as DNA: TGCGCCAGCAGCCAAGACCCTAGCGTTAGCTCCTACGAGCAGTACTTC.

The chain has TRBV9 and TRBJ2-5; D might be TRBD1 (5 bases). Germline-derived CDR1 and CDR2 are SGDLS and YYNGEE. The CDR3 contains 13 residues. Trimming shortened V by 3 bases and J by 5 bases, and 11 bases separated the two germline ends. DNA of the CDR3: TGTGCCAGCAGCGGTTCAGGGTGGGAGACCCAGTACTTC. It yields the protein CASSGSGWETQYF.

The chain carries TRBV7-9 and TRBJ2-5; D is perhaps TRBD2 (5 bases). Germline CDR1 SEHNR, CDR2 FQNEAQ (reference sequence). The CDR3 sequence is 18 residues long. Trimming stripped 0 bases from V and 4 bases from J, with 21 bases between. The CDR3 loop reads CASSLAPGRRLLGETQYF. In DNA form, the CDR3 reads TGTGCCAGCAGCTTAGCGCCGGGCCGGAGGTTGTTGGGAGAGACCCAGTACTTC. Using reference TRBV7-9 and TRBJ2-5 for the parts outside the CDR3, the full variable domain is DTGVSQNPRHKITKRGQNVTFRCDPISEHNRLYWYRQTLGQGPEFLTYFQNEAQLEKSRLLSDRFSAERPKGSFSTLEIQRTEQGDSAMYLCASSLAPGRRLLGETQYFGPGTRLLVL.

With regard to this clone: The sample holds other DNA sequences that translate to the same CDR3. The chain links TRBV7-9 to TRBJ1-2, with D hard to call. V was pared by 5 bases and J by 3 bases, with 7 bases between. The V gene's germline CDR1 is SEHNR and CDR2 FQNEAQ (reference sequence). This CDR3 has 12 amino acids. This CDR3 reads CASSRVDYGYTF. The CDR3 DNA follows: TGTGCCAGCAGCCGTGTGGACTATGGCTACACCTTC.

The chain has TRBV15 and TRBJ2-5, with D unclear. V was trimmed by 1 base and J by 3 bases, leaving 9 bases between them. CDR1 is LNHNV and CDR2 is YYDKDF in the germline V gene (reference sequence). CDR3 size: 14 residues. CDR3 sequence: CATSRGASKETQYF. DNA for the CDR3: TGTGCCACCAGCAGAGGGGCTAGTAAAGAGACCCAGTACTTC. Variable domain in full (rest from reference TRBV15 and TRBJ2-5): DAMVIQNPRYQVTQFGKPVTLSCSQTLNHNVMYWYQQKSSQAPKLLFHYYDKDFNNEADTPDNFQSRRPNTSFCFLDIRSPGLGDTAMYLCATSRGASKETQYFGPGTRLLVL.

J is TRBJ2-1 and V is TRBV27; either TRBD1 or TRBD2 may supply D (5 bases each). The germline CDR1 and CDR2 sequences are MNHEY and SMNVEV (reference sequence). Trimming pared 1 base from V and 9 bases from J, leaving 22 bases between. CDR3 length: 17 residues. CDR3 residues: CASSLWGKAGKLGEQFF. CDR3 coding DNA: TGTGCCAGCAGTTTATGGGGGAAGGCAGGGAAGTTAGGTGAGCAGTTCTTC.

The chain has TRBV7-2 and TRBJ1-2; possibly TRBD1 for D (6 bases). Germline V gene data show CDR1 as SGHTA and CDR2 as FQGNSA. Trimming shortened V by 1 base and J by 2 bases, and 11 bases separated the two germline ends. The CDR3 consists of 15 residues. CDR3 in DNA: TGTGCCAGCAGCTTAGTCTCAGGGGACAACTATGGCTACACCTTC. Translated, it gives CASSLVSGDNYGYTF.

This clone was recorded only once. The chain joins TRBV28 to TRBJ2-2, with TRBD2 identical over 11 bases. The CDR3 has 16 amino acids. Germline loops: CDR1 MDHEN, CDR2 SYDVKM. Trimming at V came to 3 bases and at J to 5 bases, leaving 5 bases not matched to a gene. The CDR3 DNA reads TGTGCCAGCAGTTTGTTCCCTAGCGGGAGGACCGGGGAGCTGTTTTTT. Protein product: CASSLFPSGRTGELFF.

This chain joins TRBV5-1 and TRBJ2-5; 8 bases are shared with TRBD2. Germline values: CDR1 SGHRS, CDR2 YFSETQ. The ends lost 4 bases at V and 3 bases at J; junction bases unmatched: 5. CDR3 length: 14 residues. For the CDR3, the DNA is TGCGCCAGCAGCAGTAGCGGGACGAAAGAGACCCAGTACTTC. It specifies CASSSSGTKETQYF.

The V call is TRBV18, the J call TRBJ1-4, with D perhaps TRBD1 (6 bases). Germline values: CDR1 KGHSH, CDR2 LQKENI. The CDR3 contains 16 residues. V lost 4 bases, J lost 0 bases, and 12 bases lay in between. CDR3 region: CASSQSKGATNEKLFF. As DNA, the CDR3 is TGTGCCAGCTCACAATCCAAGGGGGCAACTAATGAAAAACTGTTTTTT.

In the case of this clone: At one boundary the junction diverges from the germline segment, which might be a read error. The chain links TRBV28 to TRBJ2-1; D perhaps matches TRBD2 (7 bases). Looked up from germline, CDR1 is MDHEN and CDR2 is SYDVKM. The CDR3 consists of 12 residues. The CDR3 region has the DNA TGTGCCAGCAGTTTACTGTCCGGGGGGCGTATCTTC. Amino acids: CASSLLSGGRIF.

The rearrangement uses TRBV6-6 and TRBJ2-5; tentative D call: TRBD1 (5 bases). The length of the CDR3 is 14 residues. The germline CDR1 and CDR2 sequences are MNHNY and SVGAGI (reference sequence). V was clipped by 0 bases and J by 5 bases, with 10 bases between them. The CDR3 nucleotides are TGTGCCAGCAGTTACTCAGGGGTTTTGGAGACCCAGTACTTC. This sequence encodes CASSYSGVLETQYF.

The rearrangement uses TRBV28 and TRBJ1-1, with 7 bases fitting TRBD1. The germline CDR1 and CDR2 sequences are MDHEN and SYDVKM. This CDR3 contains 14 residues. After removal of 6 bases from V and 3 bases from J, the junction contained 7 bases not matched to a gene. The CDR3 DNA sequence: TGTGCCAGCAGGGCCGGGACAGCTGACACTGAAGCTTTCTTT. This translates into CASRAGTADTEAFF.

This clone was recorded only once. The chain is built from TRBV7-2 and TRBJ1-3, with 7 bases aligning to TRBD1. Germline values: CDR1 SGHTA, CDR2 FQGNSA. The V gene end was trimmed by 5 bases and the J gene end by 0 bases; junction bases not matched to a gene: 10. The CDR3 loop spans 17 amino acids. CDR3 amino acids: CASSPRQGTPSGNTIYF. The CDR3 nucleotides are TGTGCCAGCAGCCCCCGACAGGGAACTCCCTCTGGAAACACCATATATTTT.

The chain has TRBV4-1 and TRBJ2-7, with no clear D. The CDR3 consists of 14 residues. V lost 4 bases and J lost 3, with 13 bases in between. In germline, CDR1 is MGHRA, CDR2 YSYEKL. CDR3 loop: CASSPRGKHYEQYF. In nucleotides, the CDR3 is TGCGCCAGCAGCCCCCGTGGGAAACACTACGAGCAGTACTTC.

The chain uses TRBV30 and TRBJ2-2; maybe TRBD2 (5 bases). The V and J ends lost 2 bases and 3 bases respectively, with 10 bases between them. The CDR3 extends over 14 amino acids. Germline values: CDR1 GTSNPN, CDR2 SVGIG (reference sequence). The CDR3 DNA sequence: TGTGCCTGGAGTTTGGGGAGCCACACCGGGGAGCTGTTTTTT. This gives the protein CAWSLGSHTGELFF.

The V call is TRBV11-2, the J call TRBJ1-1; D ambiguous. The CDR3 length is 15 residues. CDR1 is SGHAT, CDR2 FQNNGV, per germline. The V end was cut by 4 bases, the J end by 1 base, with 13 bases between. CDR3 residues: CASSSRFAGNTEAFF. For the CDR3, the DNA is TGTGCCAGCAGCTCCAGGTTCGCGGGGAACACTGAAGCTTTCTTT.

The chain recombines TRBV28 with TRBJ2-7; TRBD2 matches at 7 bases. The junction had 7 bases not matched to a gene; V was cut back by 2 bases and J by 6 bases. This CDR3 region has 14 residues. Germline assignment: CDR1 MDHEN and CDR2 SYDVKM. The CDR3 spells CASSLTTLAGEQYF. In DNA form, the CDR3 reads TGTGCCAGCAGTTTAACCACTTTAGCGGGCGAGCAGTACTTC.

The chain is built from TRBV21-1 and TRBJ2-7; the D call TRBD2 from the table was never checked on the DNA. TRBV21-1 is noted as a pseudogene. The CDR3 sequence is 14 residues long. The CDR3 is CASSQAGGLYEQYF. CDR3 sequence (DNA): TGTGCCAGCAGCCAAGCGGGGGGGCTCTACGAGCAGTACTTC.

To note about this clone: The same CDR3 can be traced to other DNA sequences in this sample. This rearrangement joins TRBV18 to TRBJ1-1, with D unresolved. CDR1 and CDR2 from the germline V gene are KGHSH and LQKENI. V lost 2 bases, J lost 4 bases, and 5 bases lay in between. The CDR3 runs 12 residues. The chain's CDR3 is CASSPTVTEAFF. CDR3 in DNA: TGTGCCAGCTCACCAACGGTCACTGAAGCTTTCTTT.

Concerning this clone: In the same sample, other DNA sequences code for this CDR3. J is TRBJ2-3 and V is TRBV4-1, with D perhaps TRBD2 (6 bases). The CDR3 spans 16 residues. Trimming removed 0 bases from V and 1 base from J, with 11 bases in between. Looked up from germline, CDR1 is MGHRA and CDR2 is YSYEKL. In DNA form, the CDR3 reads TGCGCCAGCAGCCAAGAAGGCGGGATGGGCACAGATACGCAGTATTTT. Translated: CASSQEGGMGTDTQYF.

This chain uses TRBV6-6 with TRBJ2-3; 11 nucleotides line up with TRBD1. Germline V gene sequence: CDR1 MNHNY, CDR2 SVGAGI (reference sequence). This CDR3 has 16 residues. J was trimmed by 3 bases and V by 10 bases; bases with no gene match: 12. CDR3 bases: TGTGCCACCCAATCTTTGGACAGGGGGCGTACAGATACGCAGTATTTT. Translating it yields CATQSLDRGRTDTQYF.

The V and J genes are TRBV30 and TRBJ2-7, with D unresolved. The germline gives CDR1 GTSNPN, CDR2 SVGIG (reference sequence). Trimming left V 3 bases short and J 0 bases short, with 12 bases between. This CDR3 has 14 amino acids. In DNA form, the CDR3 reads TGTGCCTGGAGCGGCATCACTTTCTCCTACGAGCAGTACTTC. Translation: CAWSGITFSYEQYF. Supplemented by reference TRBV30 and TRBJ2-7, the full variable domain reads SQTIHQWPATLVQPVGSPLSLECTVEGTSNPNLYWYRQAAGRGLQLLFYSVGIGQISSEVPQNLSASRPQDRQFILSSKKLLLSDSGFYLCAWSGITFSYEQYFGPGTRLTVT.